The 29 T cell receptor beta chains in this list originate from one sample, sequenced in a study of T cell responses to AZD1222 COVID-19 vaccine. The table came from immunoSEQ multiplex PCR; TCRdb's copy has only in-frame clones and leaves some out. Of over 75,000 clones listed, 89% were seen once; the top ten hold about 2.2%. The sequencing here drew on peripheral blood, taken on day 0 of AZD1222 vaccination. The receptors derive from an adult in good health.

The V call is TRBV9, the J call TRBJ1-1; a possible D gene is TRBD1 (5 bases). Trimming stripped 4 bases from V and 7 bases from J, with 20 bases between. The germline V gene has CDR1 SGDLS and CDR2 YYNGEE. The CDR3 is 15 residues long. The CDR3 sequence: CASSPQTAPTLEAFF. CDR3 sequence (DNA): TGTGCCAGCAGCCCTCAGACAGCGCCAACACTTGAAGCTTTCTTT.

The chain joins TRBV2 to TRBJ1-2, with D possibly matching TRBD1 (5 bases). Germline CDR1 reads SNHLY; CDR2 reads FYNNEI. Deletions cut 3 bases from V and 6 bases from J, with 14 bases between. This CDR3 region has 14 residues. The CDR3 nucleotides are TGTGCCAGCAGTGACAAGGGGCAGTTCGATGGCTACACCTTC. As protein: CASSDKGQFDGYTF.

This clone has a handful of counts. The chain is built from TRBV6-5 and TRBJ1-3; 8 bases align to TRBD1. V trimming: 8 bases; J trimming: 3 bases; junction bases outside the gene matches: 6. Germline values: CDR1 MNHEY, CDR2 SVGAGI. This CDR3 has 14 residues. This CDR3 is CASEDRAGGNTIYF. CDR3 in DNA: TGTGCCAGCGAGGACAGGGCTGGTGGAAACACCATATATTTT.

The rearrangement joins TRBV14 to TRBJ1-1; 7 bases match TRBD1. V trimming: 3 bases; J trimming: 5 bases; junction bases outside the gene matches: 12. Looked up from germline, CDR1 is SGHDN and CDR2 is FVKESK. The CDR3 totals 16 residues. The CDR3 loop reads CASSQGRGGSKTEAFF. DNA for the CDR3: TGTGCCAGCAGCCAGGGCAGGGGGGGTAGTAAGACTGAAGCTTTCTTT.

The chain is built from TRBV29-1 and TRBJ2-1; 8 bases are a match to TRBD2. This CDR3 spans 14 amino acids. Germline CDR1 is SQVTM and CDR2 is ANQGSEA. The trim removed 4 bases at V and 9 bases at J, leaving 11 bases unmatched. The CDR3 DNA sequence: TGCAGCGTTGTTAGGAGCGGGGGTAGGGGTGAGCAGTTCTTC. Translation: CSVVRSGGRGEQFF.

This rearrangement joins TRBV10-2 to TRBJ2-4; 7 positions agree with TRBD1. From germline, CDR1 is WSHSY and CDR2 SAAADI. The junction had 12 bases not matched to a gene; V was cut back by 5 bases and J by 2 bases. The length of the CDR3 is 17 residues. The CDR3 DNA reads as TGCGCCAGCAGTAATATTCCGGGACAGTCGACCAAAAACATTCAGTACTTC. It translates to CASSNIPGQSTKNIQYF.

The J gene is TRBJ2-1, the V gene TRBV24-1, with 14 bases aligning to TRBD2. CDR3 size: 16 residues. The J segment lost 8 bases and the V segment lost 3 bases, leaving 5 bases of the junction unmatched. CDR1 and CDR2 from the germline V gene are KGHDR and SFDVKD. CDR3 DNA: TGTGCCACCAGTGATCCCGGGACTAGCGGGAGTGATGAGCAGTTCTTC. Encoded protein: CATSDPGTSGSDEQFF.

In DNA, the CDR3 is TGTGCCTGGAGAAGGACAGAGGGTCCCCTCCACTTT. Its translation: CAWRRTEGPLHF. This rearrangement joins TRBV30 to TRBJ1-6, with D possibly matching TRBD1 (6 bases). Trimming left V 3 bases short and J 13 bases short, with 13 bases between. CDR1 GTSNPN and CDR2 SVGIG come from the germline V gene (reference sequence). The length of the CDR3 is 12 residues.

This clone came up a few times. The rearrangement joins TRBV4-3 to TRBJ1-2; D is uncertain. The germline V gene has CDR1 LGHNA and CDR2 YSLEER. V was clipped by 5 bases and J by 7 bases, with 17 bases between them. CDR3 length: 14 residues. The CDR3 DNA reads TGCGCCAGCAGCGAAGGTCCGGGATCGATTGGCTACACCTTC. As protein: CASSEGPGSIGYTF.

The gene calls are TRBV6-5 and TRBJ2-7, with a weak D call TRBD1 (5 bases). V was cut by 2 bases and J by 4 bases, with 9 bases left in between. CDR1 and CDR2 (germline): MNHEY, SVGAGI. This CDR3 contains 13 residues. This chain's CDR3 is CASSYDSLYEQYF. The CDR3 bases are TGTGCCAGCAGTTACGACAGCCTATACGAGCAGTACTTC.

The rearrangement joins TRBV2 to TRBJ1-4, with D perhaps matching TRBD1 (5 bases). Trimming shortened V by 7 bases and J by 4 bases, and 13 bases separated the two germline ends. The CDR3 has 14 residues. The germline V gene has CDR1 SNHLY and CDR2 FYNNEI. CDR3 residues: CASTGRGVNEKLFF. CDR3 sequence (DNA): TGTGCCAGCACCGGACGGGGGGTTAATGAAAAACTGTTTTTT.

The chain combines TRBV2 with TRBJ1-5; TRBD1 might be the D (6 bases). CDR1 and CDR2 (germline): SNHLY, FYNNEI. The CDR3 length is 15 residues. Trimming removed 5 bases at V and 1 base at J, with 12 bases between. The CDR3 region is CASSTGLGSNQPQHF. The CDR3 DNA is TGTGCCAGCAGTACAGGGCTGGGGAGCAATCAGCCCCAGCATTTT.

The chain carries TRBV19 and TRBJ2-2; no reliable D call. The CDR3 loop spans 17 amino acids. With 3 bases removed from V and 1 base from J, the gap between germline ends came to 15 bases. Germline V gene sequence: CDR1 LNHDA, CDR2 SQIVND (reference sequence). CDR3 nucleotide sequence: TGTGCCAGTAGTATGATCTCACTAAATAAGAACACCGGGGAGCTGTTTTTT. It yields the protein CASSMISLNKNTGELFF. The full variable domain, completed using reference TRBV19 and TRBJ2-2, is DGGITQSPKYLFRKEGQNVTLSCEQNLNHDAMYWYRQDPGQGLRLIYYSQIVNDFQKGDIAEGYSVSREKKESFPLTVTSAQKNPTAFYLCASSMISLNKNTGELFFGEGSRLTVL.

V is TRBV18 and J is TRBJ2-3; D remains unclear. Germline CDR1 is KGHSH and CDR2 is LQKENI. V was pared by 3 bases and J by 3 bases, with 13 bases between. CDR3 length: 15 amino acids. The CDR3 DNA reads as TGTGCCAGCTCACCTTCCGTGTCCGGGACAGATACGCAGTATTTT. Translation gives CASSPSVSGTDTQYF. The variable domain in full, completed from reference TRBV18 and TRBJ2-3, reads NAGVMQNPRHLVRRRGQEARLRCSPMKGHSHVYWYRQLPEEGLKFMVYLQKENIIDESGMPKERFSAEFPKEGPSILRIQQVVRGDSAAYFCASSPSVSGTDTQYFGPGTRLTVL.

In nucleotides, the CDR3 is TGTGCCAGCAGCCCTACGGGCCTCGGGGGGGAGACCCAGTACTTC. Translated: CASSPTGLGGETQYF. The chain combines TRBV5-4 with TRBJ2-5; 7 bases are shared with TRBD2. The length of the CDR3 is 15 residues. J gave up 5 bases and V 4 bases, and 11 bases lay outside the gene matches. Per germline, CDR1 SGHNT and CDR2 YYREEE (reference sequence).

The chain joins TRBV11-3 to TRBJ2-3, with D maybe TRBD1 (5 bases). Germline loops: CDR1 SGHNT, CDR2 YENEEA. The CDR3 contains 15 residues. The V and J ends lost 4 bases and 2 bases respectively, with 13 bases between them. The CDR3 protein is CASSSGHGHTDTQYF. The CDR3 DNA reads as TGTGCCAGCAGCTCCGGACACGGCCACACAGATACGCAGTATTTT.

This clone was seen only once. The CDR3 DNA reads as TGTGCCAGCAGCCTTACGGGGGGGATTAATTCACCCCTCCACTTT. Its protein product is CASSLTGGINSPLHF. This rearrangement joins TRBV3-1 (or the pseudogene TRBV3-2) to TRBJ1-6, with D possibly matching TRBD1 (5 bases). CDR3 length: 15 amino acids. Germline V lookup: CDR1 LGHDT, CDR2 YNNKEL (reference sequence). Trimming removed 4 bases from V and 6 bases from J, with 13 bases in between.

The chain links TRBV20-1 to TRBJ2-5; D remains ambiguous. CDR3 length equals 10 residues. The V and J ends lost 6 bases and 2 bases respectively, with 4 bases between them. Germline values: CDR1 DFQATT, CDR2 SNEGSKA (reference sequence). The DNA of the CDR3 is TGCAGTGCACTACAAGAGACCCAGTACTTC. Protein product: CSALQETQYF.

This clone has a single count. The rearrangement links TRBV4-1 to TRBJ2-2; TRBD1 is a possible D gene (6 bases). Germline V gene data show CDR1 as MGHRA and CDR2 as YSYEKL. The length of the CDR3 is 17 residues. V was trimmed by 3 bases and J by 1 base, leaving 15 bases between them. The DNA for the CDR3 is TGCGCCAGCAGCCAGGGGGCAGCAAATATGAACACCGGGGAGCTGTTTTTT. This translates into CASSQGAANMNTGELFF.

The chain carries TRBV7-8 and TRBJ1-6; 8 bases fit TRBD1. This CDR3 has 14 residues. The V segment lost 1 base and the J segment 8 bases; nucleotides outside the gene matches: 1. Germline values: CDR1 SGHVS, CDR2 FQNEAQ. The CDR3: CASSLVQGDSPLHF. In nucleotides, the CDR3 is TGTGCCAGCAGCTTAGTACAGGGGGATTCACCCCTCCACTTT.

The V call is TRBV5-8, the J call TRBJ2-5, with D possibly being TRBD2 (6 bases). This CDR3 spans 20 amino acids. V lost 8 bases and J 5 bases, leaving 37 bases between the germline ends. CDR1 is SGHTS and CDR2 is YDEGEE in the germline V gene. DNA for the CDR3: TGTGCCAGATCATACCGGGACTTATGTTGTTCTCAGTGGGTAGGCGAGACCCAGTACTTC. Protein product: CARSYRDLCCSQWVGETQYF.

The rearrangement links TRBV11-2 to TRBJ1-4; D unclear. V gave up 3 bases and J gave up 8 bases, with 13 bases separating them. CDR1 is SGHAT, CDR2 FQNNGV, per germline. The CDR3 length is 14 residues. This CDR3 is CASSFYPGREKLFF. The CDR3, as DNA: TGTGCCAGCAGCTTCTACCCCGGACGGGAAAAACTGTTTTTT. The variable domain in full, completed from reference TRBV11-2 and TRBJ1-4, reads EAGVAQSPRYKIIEKRQSVAFWCNPISGHATLYWYQQILGQGPKLLIQFQNNGVVDDSQLPKDRFSAERLKGVDSTLKIQPAKLEDSAVYLCASSFYPGREKLFFGSGTQLSVL.

The chain links TRBV24-1 to TRBJ2-1, with D hard to call. CDR1 and CDR2 from the germline V gene are KGHDR and SFDVKD. The CDR3 runs 14 residues. The ends were cut back, 2 bases at V and 4 bases at J, with 8 bases in the middle. The CDR3 nucleotides are TGTGCCACCAGTGATTCCGACGGTTACAATGAGCAGTTCTTC. It codes for CATSDSDGYNEQFF.

A word on this clone: The identical CDR3 is also encoded by other nucleotide sequences in the sample. The chain employs TRBV19 and TRBJ2-2; the D gene is possibly TRBD1 (5 bases). The V gene lost 4 bases and the J gene lost 2 bases, with 11 bases spanning the gap. The CDR3 is 15 residues long. CDR1 is LNHDA, CDR2 SQIVND, per germline (reference sequence). CDR3 DNA: TGTGCCAGTAGTACCACAGGAGTAAACACCGGGGAGCTGTTTTTT. Translation gives CASSTTGVNTGELFF.

V gene TRBV3-1 (or the pseudogene TRBV3-2) combines with J gene TRBJ2-1; tentatively, D is TRBD2 (6 bases). This CDR3 has 14 amino acids. Germline assignment: CDR1 LGHDT and CDR2 YNNKEL (reference sequence). V lost 3 bases and J lost 4, with 10 bases in between. The CDR3 nucleotides read TGTGCCAGCAGCCAGTCGGGGGTTTACAATGAGCAGTTCTTC. Its protein is CASSQSGVYNEQFF.

The chain is built from TRBV9 and TRBJ2-1; TRBD1 matches at 7 bases. This CDR3 has 16 amino acids. Germline assignment: CDR1 SGDLS and CDR2 YYNGEE. J gave up 0 bases and V 1 base, and 4 bases lay outside the gene matches. The CDR3 coding sequence is TGTGCCAGCAGCGTACGGACAGGAAGCTCCTACAATGAGCAGTTCTTC. It encodes CASSVRTGSSYNEQFF.

The genes are TRBV4-3 and TRBJ1-2; 7 positions match TRBD1. J gave up 5 bases and V 0 bases, and 12 bases lay outside the gene matches. Germline V lookup: CDR1 LGHNA, CDR2 YSLEER. CDR3 length equals 17 residues. CDR3 nucleotide sequence: TGCGCCAGCAGCCAAGATCCCGAGGCGACAGGGTCATATGGCTACACCTTC. Translating it yields CASSQDPEATGSYGYTF.

The chain uses TRBV3-1 (or the pseudogene TRBV3-2) and TRBJ1-2, with D unresolved. V lost 3 bases, J lost 1 base, and 15 bases lay in between. The CDR3 extends over 16 amino acids. The germline V gene has CDR1 LGHDT and CDR2 YNNKEL (reference sequence). CDR3 loop: CASSHQTGGLNYGYTF. The CDR3 DNA is TGTGCCAGCAGCCATCAGACGGGAGGGCTTAACTATGGCTACACCTTC.

The CDR3 region is CASSELGRETEAFF. The CDR3, as DNA: TGTGCCAGCAGTGAATTGGGCAGGGAAACTGAAGCTTTCTTT. The rearrangement joins TRBV25-1 to TRBJ1-1; tentative D call: TRBD1 (5 bases). The V end lost 1 base, the J end lost 5 bases, and 11 bases lay between the germline ends. Germline CDR1 and CDR2: MGHDK and SYGVNS. The CDR3 length is 14 residues.